This passage covers 29 T cell receptor beta chains from one sample sequenced in a study of CD8 T cells in ankylosing spondylitis. Study-wide points: Seemingly distinctive of ankylosing spondylitis blood was a TCR beta motif formed by eight highly homologous variants.

TCRdb passed the 5' RACE reads through MiXCR, listing each CDR3 protein once. This table holds over 400,000 distinct CDR3 sequences, more than 25% found once. No antigens are known for them. Sequenced material: blood, either unsorted or a sorted T cell fraction (not recorded which). The source of these receptors is a male donor with ankylosing spondylitis.

This clonotype turned up a few times. This rearrangement joins TRBV10-3 to TRBJ2-1; TRBD2 might be the D (6 bases). Looked up from germline, CDR1 is ENHRY and CDR2 is SYGVKD. Trimming shortened V by 10 bases and J by 9 bases, and 16 bases separated the two germline ends. The CDR3 is made up of 12 amino acids. CDR3 loop: CATRRESPEQFF. The CDR3 nucleotides read TGTGCCACCCGGAGGGAATCCCCTGAGCAGTTCTTC.

This clonotype showed up just a few times. The J gene is TRBJ1-5, the V gene TRBV20-1; tentatively, D is TRBD1 (5 bases). The CDR3 is 14 amino acids. Per germline, CDR1 DFQATT and CDR2 SNEGSKA (reference sequence). Trimming shortened V by 5 bases and J by 0 bases, and 11 bases separated the two germline ends. This CDR3 reads CSARDFYSNQPQHF. In nucleotides, the CDR3 is TGCAGTGCTCGGGACTTTTATAGCAATCAGCCCCAGCATTTT.

The V and J genes are TRBV7-2 and TRBJ2-3; TRBD2 might be the D (6 bases). Trimming removed 5 bases from V and 3 bases from J, with 15 bases in between. CDR1 and CDR2 from the germline V gene are SGHTA and FQGNSA. The CDR3 covers 15 residues. CDR3 loop: CASSVDSGLTDTQYF. The CDR3 DNA reads TGTGCCAGCAGCGTTGACAGCGGACTAACAGATACGCAGTATTTT.

This chain links TRBV20-1 with TRBJ1-2; 7 positions agree with TRBD1. Unmatched junction bases numbered 13, after V lost 1 base and J lost 5 bases. The CDR3 is made up of 16 amino acids. CDR1 and CDR2 (germline): DFQATT, SNEGSKA (reference sequence). This chain's CDR3 is CSARGLQGQLFYGYTF. CDR3 nucleotides: TGCAGTGCTAGAGGCCTACAGGGGCAACTTTTTTATGGCTACACCTTC.

This clonotype was observed a few times. J is TRBJ2-2 and V is TRBV5-1, with 9 bases that match TRBD1. Germline V lookup: CDR1 SGHRS, CDR2 YFSETQ. The CDR3 is made up of 15 amino acids. The V gene end was trimmed by 6 bases and the J gene end by 4 bases; junction bases not matched to a gene: 7. CDR3 in DNA: TGCGCCAGCACCGGGGGACAGGGATCCACCGGGGAGCTGTTTTTT. It yields the protein CASTGGQGSTGELFF. Variable domain in full (rest from reference TRBV5-1 and TRBJ2-2): KAGVTQTPRYLIKTRGQQVTLSCSPISGHRSVSWYQQTPGQGLQFLFEYFSETQRNKGNFPGRFSGRQFSNSRSEMNVSTLELGDSALYLCASTGGQGSTGELFFGEGSRLTVL.

There are a few counts of this clonotype. V gene TRBV11-3 combines with J gene TRBJ2-3; 8 positions agree with TRBD2. Germline loops: CDR1 SGHNT, CDR2 YENEEA. The CDR3 is 16 residues long. The junction had 6 bases not matched to a gene; V was cut back by 0 bases and J by 4 bases. The CDR3 spells CASSLDVGRAPDTQYF. CDR3 in DNA: TGTGCCAGCAGCTTAGATGTCGGGAGGGCCCCAGATACGCAGTATTTT.

This clonotype was seen a handful of times. The rearrangement uses TRBV5-6 and TRBJ1-2, with D possibly being TRBD1 (6 bases). V was clipped by 3 bases and J by 2 bases, with 8 bases between them. The CDR3 is made up of 13 amino acids. Germline CDR1 is SGHDT and CDR2 is YYEEEE. The CDR3 sequence: CASSSQGNYGYTF. In DNA, the CDR3 is TGTGCCAGCAGCTCTCAGGGGAACTATGGCTACACCTTC.

The chain couples TRBV14 to TRBJ2-1, with D possibly matching TRBD2 (5 bases). The CDR3 totals 13 residues. V dropped 3 bases and J dropped 4 bases, with 7 bases sitting between them. The germline V gene encodes CDR1 SGHDN and CDR2 FVKESK. CDR3 residues: CASSQGVYNEQFF. Here the CDR3 DNA reads TGTGCCAGCAGCCAGGGAGTTTACAATGAGCAGTTCTTC.

The gene calls are TRBV2 and TRBJ2-5, with D unclear. Germline V CDR1 and CDR2: SNHLY, FYNNEI. The CDR3 totals 14 residues. Trimming left V 8 bases short and J 0 bases short, with 13 bases between. The CDR3 region has the DNA TGTGCCAGCCACCTCACGGCAAACCAAGAGACCCAGTACTTC. Translated, it gives CASHLTANQETQYF.

The CDR3 reads CSVASGLASVQETQYF. For the CDR3, the DNA is TGCAGCGTTGCAAGCGGTTTGGCTAGCGTCCAAGAGACCCAGTACTTC. The chain recombines TRBV29-1 with TRBJ2-5; tentatively, D is TRBD2 (6 bases). The CDR3 runs to 16 residues. Germline V lookup: CDR1 SQVTM, CDR2 ANQGSEA. Trimming shortened V by 4 bases and J by 1 base, and 19 bases separated the two germline ends.

The genes are TRBV20-1 and TRBJ2-1; 8 nucleotides agree with TRBD2. This CDR3 comprises 15 residues. Germline values: CDR1 DFQATT, CDR2 SNEGSKA (reference sequence). With V trimmed by 0 bases and J by 8 bases, 9 bases remained unmatched. CDR3 nucleotide sequence: TGCAGTGCTAGAGAGGAGGGACTAGTAACGCATGAGCAGTTCTTC. This translates into CSAREEGLVTHEQFF.

There are a few counts of this clonotype. The rearrangement joins TRBV20-1 to TRBJ2-3, with 8 nucleotides matching TRBD1. J lost 1 base, V lost 2 bases, and 8 bases had no gene match. The germline V gene encodes CDR1 DFQATT and CDR2 SNEGSKA (reference sequence). The CDR3 runs 16 residues. CDR3 amino acids: CSARKSRGQGTDTQYF. The DNA for the CDR3 is TGCAGTGCTAGAAAGTCCAGGGGGCAAGGCACAGATACGCAGTATTTT.

This rearrangement joins TRBV20-1 to TRBJ1-2; D is unresolved. The V gene lost 3 bases and the J gene lost 2 bases, with 10 bases spanning the gap. The CDR3 is 13 residues long. The V gene's germline CDR1 is DFQATT and CDR2 SNEGSKA (reference sequence). The CDR3 region is CSARESANYGYTF. The DNA for the CDR3 is TGCAGTGCTAGGGAGTCCGCGAACTATGGCTACACCTTC.

In this sample, this clonotype turned up many times. The chain uses TRBV20-1 and TRBJ2-1; 10 bases fit TRBD2. V was clipped by 0 bases and J by 3 bases; unmatched bases: 5. This CDR3 is 16 amino acids long. Germline loops: CDR1 DFQATT, CDR2 SNEGSKA (reference sequence). The CDR3 region is CSARDTSGNRYNEQFF. The CDR3, as DNA: TGCAGTGCTAGAGATACTAGCGGGAATCGCTACAATGAGCAGTTCTTC.

The chain employs TRBV10-1 and TRBJ2-1; the D is unclear. Germline V gene data show CDR1 as WNHNN and CDR2 as SYGVQD (reference sequence). Between the trimmed V and J ends, which lost 6 bases and 5 bases, there was a span of 5 bases. This CDR3 is built from 11 residues. The CDR3 here is CASRGDNEQFF. The CDR3 bases are TGCGCCAGCAGAGGTGACAATGAGCAGTTCTTC.

This clonotype was observed once. V usage is TRBV6-1 and J usage is TRBJ2-7; D call uncertain. The germline CDR1 and CDR2 sequences are MNHNS and SASEGT. The CDR3 has 15 residues. V was shortened by 1 base and J by 0 bases, with 10 bases between the two germline ends. Here the CDR3 DNA reads TGTGCCAGCAGTGAAGGCATATCCCCCTCCTACGAGCAGTACTTC. This gives the protein CASSEGISPSYEQYF.

This rearrangement joins TRBV12-3 or TRBV12-4 to TRBJ1-1; TRBD1 matches at 10 bases. V lost 10 bases, J lost 5 bases, and 10 bases stayed unmatched. The CDR3 has 14 residues. The CDR3 reads CATGQGNAGTEAFF. CDR3 sequence (DNA): TGTGCCACGGGACAGGGGAACGCGGGGACTGAAGCTTTCTTT.

The chain is built from TRBV18 and TRBJ2-1; 9 nucleotides agree with TRBD2. Trimming took 0 bases from V and 9 from J; bases not matched to a gene: 6. Germline CDR1 reads KGHSH; CDR2 reads LQKENI. The CDR3 is made up of 15 amino acids. DNA for the CDR3: TGTGCCAGCTCACCACCGATAGCGGGAGTGGGTGAGCAGTTCTTC. Translating it yields CASSPPIAGVGEQFF.

In this sample, this clonotype turned up once. The genes are TRBV2 and TRBJ2-3; no clear D gene. Trimming took 8 bases from V and 0 from J, leaving 6 bases between them. From germline, CDR1 is SNHLY and CDR2 FYNNEI. The CDR3 is 12 amino acids. CDR3 coding DNA: TGTGCCAGCCGGATGAGCACAGATACGCAGTATTTT. Its translation: CASRMSTDTQYF.

This clonotype has only a few counts. The V gene is TRBV29-1, the J gene TRBJ2-1; the match to TRBD2 covers 7 bases. This CDR3 region has 15 residues. J was trimmed by 9 bases and V by 6 bases; bases with no gene match: 17. CDR1 and CDR2 from the germline V gene are SQVTM and ANQGSEA. Written as DNA, the CDR3 is TGCAGCGTCGGAGGTCGGCGGGAGTCCGGGGGTGAGCAGTTCTTC. The encoded protein is CSVGGRRESGGEQFF.

This rearrangement joins TRBV10-1 to TRBJ1-1; D unclear. This CDR3 spans 13 amino acids. Germline V gives CDR1 WNHNN, CDR2 SYGVQD (reference sequence). The V end was cut by 11 bases, the J end by 5 bases, with 18 bases between. Written as DNA, the CDR3 is TGCGCCGTCAGTGCGGGGTCGGTTACTGAAGCTTTCTTT. This encodes CAVSAGSVTEAFF.

There are a few counts of this clonotype. The chain employs TRBV5-4 and TRBJ2-3, with 7 bases aligning to TRBD1. J was trimmed by 6 bases and V by 2 bases; bases with no gene match: 3. The germline gives CDR1 SGHNT, CDR2 YYREEE (reference sequence). The CDR3 has 13 amino acids. In DNA, the CDR3 is TGTGCCAGCAGCTTACCAGGGGGTGATACGCAGTATTTT. Residues: CASSLPGGDTQYF.

This clonotype was detected only a few times. This chain uses TRBV12-3 or TRBV12-4 with TRBJ1-5; TRBD1 is a possible D gene (6 bases). The V gene lost 1 base and the J gene lost 11 bases, with 15 bases spanning the gap. This CDR3 spans 14 amino acids. CDR3 in amino acids: CASSLVGQGPAQHF. In DNA, the CDR3 is TGTGCCAGCAGTTTAGTTGGGCAGGGGCCAGCCCAGCATTTT.

The chain has TRBV18 and TRBJ2-5; 9 bases match TRBD2. J lost 5 bases, V lost 8 bases, and 18 bases had no gene match. CDR3 length equals 17 residues. Germline lookup yields CDR1 KGHSH and CDR2 LQKENI. CDR3 nucleotides: TGTGCCAGCGCAAAAGGAGGGGCCTCTAGCGGGAAGGAGACCCAGTACTTC. Protein: CASAKGGASSGKETQYF.

The chain is built from TRBV5-1 and TRBJ2-3; D may be TRBD2 (5 bases). Trimming stripped 0 bases from V and 10 bases from J, with 18 bases between. There are 15 residues in the CDR3. Germline V gene data show CDR1 as SGHRS and CDR2 as YFSETQ. The CDR3 DNA is TGCGCCAGCAGCTTGGATTTCGGACGGAGGCCTCCGCAGTATTTT. This gives the protein CASSLDFGRRPPQYF.

The rearrangement uses TRBV5-1 and TRBJ2-1, with 8 positions matching TRBD2. Germline loops: CDR1 SGHRS, CDR2 YFSETQ. J gave up 5 bases and V 1 base, and 5 bases lay outside the gene matches. The CDR3 is 15 amino acids. For the CDR3, the DNA is TGCGCCAGCAGCTTGTACGGGACTAGTAACAATGAGCAGTTCTTC. Translating it yields CASSLYGTSNNEQFF.

The rearrangement links TRBV24-1 to TRBJ2-1; D perhaps matches TRBD1 (5 bases). Germline lookup yields CDR1 KGHDR and CDR2 SFDVKD. Trimming shortened V by 10 bases and J by 2 bases, and 14 bases separated the two germline ends. The CDR3 is 14 residues long. In DNA, the CDR3 is TGTGCCACGTCGACAGTTGACCCCTACAATGAGCAGTTCTTC. It codes for CATSTVDPYNEQFF.

This clonotype was observed many times. The chain has TRBV5-1 and TRBJ1-3; TRBD1 is a possible D gene (5 bases). This CDR3 has 14 amino acids. Trimming removed 4 bases at V and 4 bases at J, with 12 bases between. Per the germline V gene, CDR1 is SGHRS and CDR2 is YFSETQ. CDR3 loop: CASSTGPAGNTIYF. In DNA form, the CDR3 reads TGCGCCAGCAGCACGGGACCGGCCGGAAACACCATATATTTT.

The rearrangement uses TRBV14 and TRBJ2-3; TRBD2 might be the D (5 bases). The V end lost 7 bases, the J end lost 1 base, and 12 bases lay between the germline ends. Per the germline V gene, CDR1 is SGHDN and CDR2 is FVKESK. The CDR3 has 14 amino acids. This CDR3 is CASKSGIGTDTQYF. The CDR3 nucleotides are TGTGCCAGCAAGAGCGGTATAGGCACAGATACGCAGTATTTT. The variable domain in full, completed from reference TRBV14 and TRBJ2-3, reads EAGVTQFPSHSVIEKGQTVTLRCDPISGHDNLYWYRRVMGKEIKFLLHFVKESKQDESGMPNNRFLAERTGGTYSTLKVQPAELEDSGVYFCASKSGIGTDTQYFGPGTRLTVL.